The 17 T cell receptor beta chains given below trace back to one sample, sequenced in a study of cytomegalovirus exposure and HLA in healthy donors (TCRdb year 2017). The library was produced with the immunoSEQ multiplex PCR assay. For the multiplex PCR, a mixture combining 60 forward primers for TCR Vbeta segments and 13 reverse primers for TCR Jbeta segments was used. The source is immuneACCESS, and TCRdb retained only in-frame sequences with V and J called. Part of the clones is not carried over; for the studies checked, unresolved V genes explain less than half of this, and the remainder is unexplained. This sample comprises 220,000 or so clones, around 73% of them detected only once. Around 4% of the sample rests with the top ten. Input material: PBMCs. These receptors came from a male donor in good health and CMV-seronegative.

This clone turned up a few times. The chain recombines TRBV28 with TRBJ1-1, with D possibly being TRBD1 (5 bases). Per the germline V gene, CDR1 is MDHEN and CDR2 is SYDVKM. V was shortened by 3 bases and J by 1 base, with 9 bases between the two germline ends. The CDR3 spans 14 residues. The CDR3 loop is CASSLGGGNTEAFF. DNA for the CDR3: TGTGCCAGCAGTTTGGGGGGAGGGAACACTGAAGCTTTCTTT.

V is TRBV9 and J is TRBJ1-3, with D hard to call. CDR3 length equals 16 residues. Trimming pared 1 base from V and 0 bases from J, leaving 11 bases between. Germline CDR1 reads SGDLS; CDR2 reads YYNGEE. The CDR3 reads CASSVNSGNSGNTIYF. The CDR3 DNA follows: TGTGCCAGCAGCGTAAACAGCGGTAACTCTGGAAACACCATATATTTT.

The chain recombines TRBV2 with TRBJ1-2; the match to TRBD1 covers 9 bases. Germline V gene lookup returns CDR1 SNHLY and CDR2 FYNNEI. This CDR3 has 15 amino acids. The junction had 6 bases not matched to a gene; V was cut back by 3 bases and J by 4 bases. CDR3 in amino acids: CASSDRTGDFYGYTF. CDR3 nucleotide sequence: TGTGCCAGCAGTGATCGGACAGGGGACTTCTATGGCTACACCTTC.

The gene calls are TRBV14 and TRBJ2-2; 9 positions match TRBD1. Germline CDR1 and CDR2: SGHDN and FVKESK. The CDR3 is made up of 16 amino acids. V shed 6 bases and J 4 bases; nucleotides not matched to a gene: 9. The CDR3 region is CASSLTGGWVTGELFF. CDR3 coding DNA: TGTGCCAGCAGTCTTACAGGGGGCTGGGTCACCGGGGAGCTGTTTTTT.

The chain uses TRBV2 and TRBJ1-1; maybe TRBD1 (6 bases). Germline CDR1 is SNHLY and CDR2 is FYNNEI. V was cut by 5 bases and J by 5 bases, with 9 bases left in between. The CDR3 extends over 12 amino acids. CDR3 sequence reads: CASSTQGTEAFF. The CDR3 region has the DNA TGTGCCAGCAGTACCCAGGGGACTGAAGCTTTCTTT.

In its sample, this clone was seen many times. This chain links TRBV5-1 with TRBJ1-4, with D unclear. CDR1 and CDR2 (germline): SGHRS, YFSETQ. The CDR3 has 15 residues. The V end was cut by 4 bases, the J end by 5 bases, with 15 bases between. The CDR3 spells CASSREAAPNEKLFF. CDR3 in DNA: TGCGCCAGCAGCCGAGAGGCTGCCCCAAATGAAAAACTGTTTTTT.

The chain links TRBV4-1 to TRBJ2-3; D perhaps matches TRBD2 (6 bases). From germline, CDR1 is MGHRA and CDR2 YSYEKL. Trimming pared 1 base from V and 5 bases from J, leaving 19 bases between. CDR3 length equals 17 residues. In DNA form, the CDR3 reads TGCGCCAGCAGCCAAGCACCGACTAGTGGGAGTGTAGATACGCAGTATTTT. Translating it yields CASSQAPTSGSVDTQYF.

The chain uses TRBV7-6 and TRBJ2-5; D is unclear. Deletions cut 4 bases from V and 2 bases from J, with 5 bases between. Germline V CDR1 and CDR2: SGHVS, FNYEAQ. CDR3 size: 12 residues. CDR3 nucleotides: TGTGCCAGCAGCTCGGTTCAAGAGACCCAGTACTTC. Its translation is CASSSVQETQYF.

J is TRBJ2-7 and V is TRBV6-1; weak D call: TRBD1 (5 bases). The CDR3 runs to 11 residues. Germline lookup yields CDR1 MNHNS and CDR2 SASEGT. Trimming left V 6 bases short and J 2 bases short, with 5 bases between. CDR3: CASRQAYEQYF. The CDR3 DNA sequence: TGTGCCAGCAGACAGGCCTACGAGCAGTACTTC.

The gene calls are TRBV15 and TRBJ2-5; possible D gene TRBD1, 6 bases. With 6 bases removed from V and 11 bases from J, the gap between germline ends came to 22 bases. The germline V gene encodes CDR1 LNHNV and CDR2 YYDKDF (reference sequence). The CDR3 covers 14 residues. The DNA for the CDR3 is TGTGCCACCAGGAAAACAGGGTCCTACTACAAGCAGTACTTC. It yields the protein CATRKTGSYYKQYF.

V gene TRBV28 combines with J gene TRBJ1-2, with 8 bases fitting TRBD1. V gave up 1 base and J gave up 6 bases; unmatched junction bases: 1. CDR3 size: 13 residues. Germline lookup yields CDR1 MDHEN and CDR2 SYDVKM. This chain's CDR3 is CASSLYRGDGYTF. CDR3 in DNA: TGTGCCAGCAGTTTATACAGGGGGGATGGCTACACCTTC.

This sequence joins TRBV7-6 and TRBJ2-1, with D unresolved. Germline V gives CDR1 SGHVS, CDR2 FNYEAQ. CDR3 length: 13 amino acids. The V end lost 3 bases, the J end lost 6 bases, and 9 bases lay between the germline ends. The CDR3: CASSFPPLNEQFF. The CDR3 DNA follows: TGTGCCAGCAGCTTCCCCCCCCTCAATGAGCAGTTCTTC.

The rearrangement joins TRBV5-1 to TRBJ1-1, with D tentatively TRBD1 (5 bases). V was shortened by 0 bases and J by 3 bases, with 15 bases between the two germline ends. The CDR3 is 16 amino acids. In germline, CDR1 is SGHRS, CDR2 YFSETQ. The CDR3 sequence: CASSLETGFQYTEAFF. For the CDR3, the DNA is TGCGCCAGCAGCTTGGAAACAGGATTTCAGTACACTGAAGCTTTCTTT. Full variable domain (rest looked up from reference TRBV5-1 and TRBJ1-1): KAGVTQTPRYLIKTRGQQVTLSCSPISGHRSVSWYQQTPGQGLQFLFEYFSETQRNKGNFPGRFSGRQFSNSRSEMNVSTLELGDSALYLCASSLETGFQYTEAFFGQGTRLTVV.

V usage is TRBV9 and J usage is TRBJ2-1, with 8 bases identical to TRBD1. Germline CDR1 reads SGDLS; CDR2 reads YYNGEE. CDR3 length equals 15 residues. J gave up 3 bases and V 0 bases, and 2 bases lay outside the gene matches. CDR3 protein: CASSVDGQGYNEQFF. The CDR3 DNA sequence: TGTGCCAGCAGCGTAGATGGACAGGGCTACAATGAGCAGTTCTTC.

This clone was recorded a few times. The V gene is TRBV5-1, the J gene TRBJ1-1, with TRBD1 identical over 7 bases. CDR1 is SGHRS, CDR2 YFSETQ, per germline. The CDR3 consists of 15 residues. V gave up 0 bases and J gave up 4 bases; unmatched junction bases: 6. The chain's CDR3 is CASSLGTGQTTEAFF. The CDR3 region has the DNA TGCGCCAGCAGCTTGGGGACGGGACAGACCACTGAAGCTTTCTTT.

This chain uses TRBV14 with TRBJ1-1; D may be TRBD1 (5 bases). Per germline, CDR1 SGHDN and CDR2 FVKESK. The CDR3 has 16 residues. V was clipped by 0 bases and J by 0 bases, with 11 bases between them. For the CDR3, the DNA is TGTGCCAGCAGCCAAGATATAGGGGTACTGAACACTGAAGCTTTCTTT. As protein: CASSQDIGVLNTEAFF.

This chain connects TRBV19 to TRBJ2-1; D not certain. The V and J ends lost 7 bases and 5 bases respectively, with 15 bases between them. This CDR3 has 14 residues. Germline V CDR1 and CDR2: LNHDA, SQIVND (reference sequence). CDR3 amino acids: CASTPLWSHNEQFF. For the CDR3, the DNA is TGTGCCAGTACCCCCTTGTGGAGTCACAATGAGCAGTTCTTC.